The rows below give T cell receptor beta chains drawn from one sample of a study of control samples from healthy donors and cancer patients. Clones were read by immunoSEQ multiplex PCR, and TCRdb kept only the in-frame ones, dropping some. The sample consists of around 100,000 clones, roughly nine tenths of them appearing once. The sequenced sample consisted of blood. The receptor set was obtained from a woman between 50 and 59 years old in good health. CDR3s include the opening cysteine and the closing phenylalanine or tryptophan. A D gene is named only where the DNA matches it firmly. Size is omitted from some rows. Given values are once, few, many or a class for expanded clones.

CDR3nt: TGCGCCAGCAAATCGTCCGCGCATGTGGTGATCCAAGAGACCCAGTACTTC
CDR3aa: CASKSSAHVVIQETQYF
v_gene: TRBV5-1
len: 17
d_gene: .
abundance: once
j_gene: TRBJ2-5

CDR3nt: TGTGCCAGCAGCTTCCCGACTAGCGGGGGCTACAATGAGCAGTTCTTC
CDR3aa: CASSFPTSGGYNEQFF
v_gene: TRBV5-6
len: 16
d_gene: TRBD2
abundance: .
j_gene: TRBJ2-1

CDR3nt: TGTGCCAGCAGCCACAGGGGAGGAGCTTTCTTT
CDR3aa: CASSHRGGAFF
v_gene: TRBV3-1/TRBV3-2
len: 11
d_gene: .
abundance: .
j_gene: TRBJ1-1

CDR3nt: TGTGCCAGCAGCACCCAGCCCGGAATAGACAGGGCTGGAAACACCATATATTTT
CDR3aa: CASSTQPGIDRAGNTIYF
v_gene: TRBV9
len: 18
d_gene: TRBD1
abundance: .
j_gene: TRBJ1-3

CDR3nt: TGTGCCAGCAGCTTAGACCCGGCCAATAGCAATCAGCCCCAGCATTTT
CDR3aa: CASSLDPANSNQPQHF
v_gene: TRBV7-2
len: 16
d_gene: .
abundance: .
j_gene: TRBJ1-5

CDR3nt: TGTGCCTGGAGCGGTGGTGATCCACCCCTCCACTTT
CDR3aa: CAWSGGDPPLHF
v_gene: TRBV30
len: 12
d_gene: .
abundance: .
j_gene: TRBJ1-6

CDR3nt: TGTGCCAGCAGCTTAGGGGGGGCCTTCACTGAAGCTTTCTTT
CDR3aa: CASSLGGAFTEAFF
v_gene: TRBV7-3
len: 14
d_gene: .
abundance: .
j_gene: TRBJ1-1

CDR3nt: TGTGCCAGCAGCCAAGAAAGGTTCACAGATACGCAGTATTTT
CDR3aa: CASSQERFTDTQYF
v_gene: TRBV3-1/TRBV3-2
len: 14
d_gene: .
abundance: .
j_gene: TRBJ2-3

CDR3nt: TGTGCCAGTAGCGATAGGGGGAGGAAACAGCCCCAGCATTTT
CDR3aa: CASSDRGRKQPQHF
v_gene: TRBV19
len: 14
d_gene: .
abundance: .
j_gene: TRBJ1-5

CDR3nt: TGTGCCAGCAGCCGTGACAGGGACACTGAAGCTTTCTTT
CDR3aa: CASSRDRDTEAFF
v_gene: TRBV12-3/TRBV12-4
len: 13
d_gene: TRBD1
abundance: .
j_gene: TRBJ1-1

CDR3nt: TGTGCCAGCACCCCCAAGGACGGCTATGGCTACACCTTC
CDR3aa: CASTPKDGYGYTF
v_gene: TRBV7-9
len: 13
d_gene: .
abundance: .
j_gene: TRBJ1-2

CDR3nt: TGTGCCAGCAGCGTCCAGGGAAGGTCCAAAAACATTCAGTACTTC
CDR3aa: CASSVQGRSKNIQYF
v_gene: TRBV14
len: 15
d_gene: .
abundance: .
j_gene: TRBJ2-4

CDR3nt: TGTGCCAGCAGCCCCCCTGGGGGCCTAATTAATGAGCAGTTCTTC
CDR3aa: CASSPPGGLINEQFF
v_gene: TRBV6-2/TRBV6-3
len: 15
d_gene: .
abundance: .
j_gene: TRBJ2-1

CDR3nt: TGTGCCACCAGTGATTTGGGGAAGGGGCTCACAGATACGCAGTATTTT
CDR3aa: CATSDLGKGLTDTQYF
v_gene: TRBV24-1
len: 16
d_gene: .
abundance: .
j_gene: TRBJ2-3

CDR3nt: TGTGCCAGCAGTAAACAGGGGGATCTTTTTTCGGAGACCCAGTACTTC
CDR3aa: CASSKQGDLFSETQYF
v_gene: TRBV7-9
len: 16
d_gene: TRBD1
abundance: .
j_gene: TRBJ2-5

CDR3nt: TGTGCCTGGAGTAGGACCAACATTCAGTACTTC
CDR3aa: CAWSRTNIQYF
v_gene: TRBV30
len: 11
d_gene: .
abundance: .
j_gene: TRBJ2-4

CDR3nt: TGTGCCAGCAGGGACAGGGTTGATAATTCACCCCTCCACTTT
CDR3aa: CASRDRVDNSPLHF
v_gene: TRBV7-9
len: 14
d_gene: TRBD1
abundance: .
j_gene: TRBJ1-6

CDR3nt: TGTGCCAGCAGCCAAACGGGGGGAGCTTTCTTT
CDR3aa: CASSQTGGAFF
v_gene: TRBV7-9
len: 11
d_gene: .
abundance: once
j_gene: TRBJ1-1

CDR3nt: TGTGCCAGTAGGGTGACTAGCACAGATACGCAGTATTTT
CDR3aa: CASRVTSTDTQYF
v_gene: TRBV19
len: 13
d_gene: .
abundance: .
j_gene: TRBJ2-3

CDR3nt: TGTGCCAGCAGTGTAGGAAGAGCTGAAGCTTTCTTT
CDR3aa: CASSVGRAEAFF
v_gene: TRBV25-1
len: 12
d_gene: .
abundance: .
j_gene: TRBJ1-1

CDR3nt: TGTGCCACCACGGGGGACATCAAAAACATTCAGTACTTC
CDR3aa: CATTGDIKNIQYF
v_gene: TRBV5-4
len: 13
d_gene: .
abundance: .
j_gene: TRBJ2-4

CDR3nt: TGCAGTGCTATTAGGACTGGCTACACCTTC
CDR3aa: CSAIRTGYTF
v_gene: TRBV20-1
len: 10
d_gene: .
abundance: .
j_gene: TRBJ1-2

CDR3nt: TGTGCCAGCAGCGCCGGCGACCCGGGACTCCTCACAGATACGCAGTATTTT
CDR3aa: CASSAGDPGLLTDTQYF
v_gene: TRBV11-2
len: 17
d_gene: .
abundance: .
j_gene: TRBJ2-3

CDR3nt: TGTGCCACTACACCTCGGACTAGCGGGAGCGATGAGCAGTTCTTC
CDR3aa: CATTPRTSGSDEQFF
v_gene: TRBV19
len: 15
d_gene: TRBD2
abundance: .
j_gene: TRBJ2-1

CDR3nt: TGTGCCAGCAGCAATTGGAGGGAGTCGGCTTTCTTT
CDR3aa: CASSNWRESAFF
v_gene: TRBV21-1
len: 12
d_gene: .
abundance: .
j_gene: TRBJ1-1

CDR3nt: TGTGCCAGCAGTGACGCAGGGGGCGCCTATGGCTACACCTTC
CDR3aa: CASSDAGGAYGYTF
v_gene: TRBV2
len: 14
d_gene: TRBD1
abundance: once
j_gene: TRBJ1-2

CDR3nt: TGTGCCAGCTCACCATTAGAAGGTGCAACTAATGAAAAACTGTTTTTT
CDR3aa: CASSPLEGATNEKLFF
v_gene: TRBV18
len: 16
d_gene: .
abundance: .
j_gene: TRBJ1-4

CDR3nt: TGCGCCAGCAGCCAAAGTCCTGGAAACAATGAGCAGTTCTTC
CDR3aa: CASSQSPGNNEQFF
v_gene: TRBV4-3
len: 14
d_gene: .
abundance: few
j_gene: TRBJ2-1

CDR3nt: TGTGCCAGCAGCTCACCGTCGGGAGGTAATGAAAAACTGTTTTTT
CDR3aa: CASSSPSGGNEKLFF
v_gene: TRBV9
len: 15
d_gene: .
abundance: .
j_gene: TRBJ1-4

CDR3nt: TGTGCCAGCAGCTTAGGAATTAACGCGGGGACCACAGATACGCAGTATTTT
CDR3aa: CASSLGINAGTTDTQYF
v_gene: TRBV7-6
len: 17
d_gene: .
abundance: few
j_gene: TRBJ2-3

CDR3nt: TGCGCCAGCAGCGGACAGGACACAGGCACTGAAGCTTTCTTT
CDR3aa: CASSGQDTGTEAFF
v_gene: TRBV4-3
len: 14
d_gene: TRBD1
abundance: .
j_gene: TRBJ1-1

CDR3nt: TGTGCCAGCAGCTTAGCCCGGGACGTATCTTACAATGAGCAGTTCTTC
CDR3aa: CASSLARDVSYNEQFF
v_gene: TRBV11-1
len: 16
d_gene: .
abundance: .
j_gene: TRBJ2-1

CDR3nt: TGTGCCAGCTCACCAAGGACAGGGGATGGGAAGACCCAGTACTTC
CDR3aa: CASSPRTGDGKTQYF
v_gene: TRBV18
len: 15
d_gene: TRBD1
abundance: .
j_gene: TRBJ2-5

CDR3nt: TGTGCCAGCAGTGAAGAAGACGGTGGTTTTAACTATGGCTACACCTTC
CDR3aa: CASSEEDGGFNYGYTF
v_gene: TRBV6-1
len: 16
d_gene: .
abundance: few
j_gene: TRBJ1-2

CDR3nt: TGTGCCAGCAGCCATATTAATCAGCCCCAGCATTTT
CDR3aa: CASSHINQPQHF
v_gene: TRBV3-1/TRBV3-2
len: 12
d_gene: .
abundance: .
j_gene: TRBJ1-5

CDR3nt: TGTGCCAGCTCCCACAGGGGGGGACTCTCCTACGAGCAGTACTTC
CDR3aa: CASSHRGGLSYEQYF
v_gene: TRBV6-5
len: 15
d_gene: .
abundance: .
j_gene: TRBJ2-7

CDR3nt: TGTGCCAGCAGCCTCCTAGCGGGGGGGCTTTCCTACAATGAGCAGTTCTTC
CDR3aa: CASSLLAGGLSYNEQFF
v_gene: TRBV11-2
len: 17
d_gene: TRBD2
abundance: once
j_gene: TRBJ2-1

CDR3nt: TGCGCCAGCAGCCGAGTAGCGGGAGGGCCCGTTGAGCAGTTCTTC
CDR3aa: CASSRVAGGPVEQFF
v_gene: TRBV4-3
len: 15
d_gene: TRBD2
abundance: .
j_gene: TRBJ2-1

CDR3nt: TGCGCCAGCAGCGCAACCGTAATACAGAGCCAAGAGACCCAGTACTTC
CDR3aa: CASSATVIQSQETQYF
v_gene: TRBV5-1
len: 16
d_gene: .
abundance: .
j_gene: TRBJ2-5

CDR3nt: TGTGCCAGTAGTACAAGCGGGGGAGGGGGCAATGAGCAGTTCTTC
CDR3aa: CASSTSGGGGNEQFF
v_gene: TRBV19
len: 15
d_gene: TRBD2
abundance: .
j_gene: TRBJ2-1

CDR3nt: TGTGCCTGGAGAGCCAGCAGCTCCTACGAGCAGTACTTC
CDR3aa: CAWRASSSYEQYF
v_gene: TRBV30
len: 13
d_gene: .
abundance: .
j_gene: TRBJ2-7

CDR3nt: TGTGCCAGCAGCTTAACACTGCAATCCTACGAGCAGTACTTC
CDR3aa: CASSLTLQSYEQYF
v_gene: TRBV5-5
len: 14
d_gene: .
abundance: .
j_gene: TRBJ2-7

CDR3nt: TGTGCCAGCAGTTTTGACAGGGGGCGCAATGAGCAGTTCTTC
CDR3aa: CASSFDRGRNEQFF
v_gene: TRBV6-5
len: 14
d_gene: TRBD1
abundance: .
j_gene: TRBJ2-1

CDR3nt: TGTGCCAGCAGTTTCTCCGGACTAGCGGTCTCTGGGGCCAACGTCCTGACTTTC
CDR3aa: CASSFSGLAVSGANVLTF
v_gene: TRBV27
len: 18
d_gene: TRBD2
abundance: .
j_gene: TRBJ2-6

CDR3nt: TGCAGCGTGGCTAAAAGTGCCACCGGGGAGCTGTTTTTT
CDR3aa: CSVAKSATGELFF
v_gene: TRBV29-1
len: 13
d_gene: .
abundance: few
j_gene: TRBJ2-2

CDR3nt: TGTGCCAGCAGCGTAGGGGTTGCGGGGGGTTACACCGGGGAGCTGTTTTTT
CDR3aa: CASSVGVAGGYTGELFF
v_gene: TRBV9
len: 17
d_gene: TRBD2
abundance: .
j_gene: TRBJ2-2

CDR3nt: TGTGCCAGCAGGACAGGGGCTTCAGTTGAAGCTTTCTTT
CDR3aa: CASRTGASVEAFF
v_gene: TRBV2
len: 13
d_gene: TRBD1
abundance: once
j_gene: TRBJ1-1

CDR3nt: TGTGCCACCAGCAGAGAGAGGGCTAACTCTGGAAACACCATATATTTT
CDR3aa: CATSRERANSGNTIYF
v_gene: TRBV15
len: 16
d_gene: .
abundance: .
j_gene: TRBJ1-3

CDR3nt: TGCAGCGTTGAGGTGGACGCAGATACGCAGTATTTT
CDR3aa: CSVEVDADTQYF
v_gene: TRBV29-1
len: 12
d_gene: .
abundance: .
j_gene: TRBJ2-3